The rows below give T cell receptor beta chains drawn from one sample of a study of blood T cell repertoires in COVID-19. Measured with immunoSEQ multiplex PCR; TCRdb has only the in-frame clones, and not every one. Of 80,000 or so clones listed, 70% to 90% are singletons. Specimen: peripheral blood. The receptors here all came from a man aged 55 to 70 with COVID-19, enrolled during active disease. CDR3s include the opening cysteine and the closing phenylalanine or tryptophan. A D gene is named only where the DNA matches it firmly.

D: TRBD2
V: TRBV7-2
CDR3: CASSLGSQREGTDTQYF

D: TRBD1
V: TRBV5-5
CDR3: CASRPTGVGNTIYF

D: TRBD1
V: TRBV10-1
CDR3: CAIIRGRVEKLFF

D: TRBD1
V: TRBV9
CDR3: CASSVGGQGGGGGEAFF

D: -
V: TRBV11-2
CDR3: CASSAQVSAQETQYF

D: TRBD1
V: TRBV29-1
CDR3: CSEPGQGIGEAFF

D: TRBD2
V: TRBV5-1
CDR3: CASSLIPSGGAREQFF

D: TRBD2
V: TRBV18
CDR3: CASSPRGVAGVGYEQYF

D: -
V: TRBV6-5
CDR3: CASSGGQTYEQYF

D: TRBD1
V: TRBV29-1
CDR3: CSVSTGEGNQPQHF

D: TRBD2
V: TRBV13
CDR3: CASRSPGLAVSYNEQFF

D: -
V: TRBV7-9
CDR3: CASSSPGYGTEAFF

D: -
V: TRBV11-2
CDR3: CASSLDRGLLAEAFF

D: TRBD1
V: TRBV7-2
CDR3: CASSPQGDTEAFF

D: -
V: TRBV18
CDR3: CASSLGSGGTYGYTF

D: TRBD2
V: TRBV24-1
CDR3: CATSEPSGGQDEQFF

D: -
V: TRBV13
CDR3: CASSLVGGGEYNEQFF

D: TRBD1
V: TRBV24-1
CDR3: CATSDKWTGRGQPQHF

D: -
V: TRBV4-1
CDR3: CASSQGRARIHNEQFF

D: -
V: TRBV19
CDR3: CASKQGYMGETQYF

D: TRBD1
V: TRBV5-1
CDR3: CASSLGGTGANEQYF

D: -
V: TRBV19
CDR3: CASRELAGNQPQHF

D: TRBD1
V: TRBV6-6
CDR3: CASSYRGRTNEKLFF

D: TRBD1
V: TRBV6-4
CDR3: CASSETGEGGELFF

D: TRBD1
V: TRBV3-1/TRBV3-2
CDR3: CASSRTGGQPQHF

D: TRBD1
V: TRBV5-1
CDR3: CASSLGQGVENEKLFF

D: TRBD1
V: TRBV18
CDR3: CASSSRGPGLNTEAFF

D: -
V: TRBV12-3/TRBV12-4
CDR3: CASSLTSEQYF

D: -
V: TRBV4-2
CDR3: CASSHSSDRDYEQYF

D: TRBD1
V: TRBV5-1
CDR3: CASSSDRVGTDTQYF

D: TRBD2
V: TRBV5-5
CDR3: CASSLVVAGSADTQYF

D: -
V: TRBV5-5
CDR3: CASRRGEDTEAFF

D: -
V: TRBV10-3
CDR3: CAISGGEIYEQYF

D: -
V: TRBV6-1
CDR3: CASSELGGDTQYF

D: -
V: TRBV5-5
CDR3: CASSILYEQYF

D: -
V: TRBV28
CDR3: CASRTRQGLNIQYF

D: -
V: TRBV6-4
CDR3: CASSESRSGELFF

D: TRBD1
V: TRBV12-5
CDR3: CASGLGQGEEKLFF

D: -
V: TRBV14
CDR3: CASSQARYSQYF

D: TRBD1
V: TRBV13
CDR3: CASSVDRGPDYGYTF

D: TRBD1
V: TRBV18
CDR3: CASSPPGQATGYEQYF

D: -
V: TRBV6-5
CDR3: CASSYEREGNQPQHF

D: -
V: TRBV5-1
CDR3: CASSLRGRDTDTQYF

D: -
V: TRBV12-5
CDR3: CASGSLVFPSAGLSPAGEQYF

D: TRBD2
V: TRBV11-2
CDR3: CASSLDRTSGQQFF

D: -
V: TRBV30
CDR3: CAWSGPVETQYF

D: -
V: TRBV3-1/TRBV3-2
CDR3: CASSLGGSYNEQFF

D: TRBD1
V: TRBV3-1/TRBV3-2
CDR3: CASTRQGGETQYF

D: TRBD1
V: TRBV2
CDR3: CASSPDRGSFTEAFF

D: -
V: TRBV9
CDR3: CASSVGSYEETQYF

D: -
V: TRBV10-1
CDR3: CASSENSLGEKLFF

D: TRBD2
V: TRBV11-3
CDR3: CASSLEAGGAHTDTQYF

D: -
V: TRBV6-4
CDR3: CASSDSGGADTQYF

D: -
V: TRBV7-3
CDR3: CASSLGANNEQFF

D: -
V: TRBV19
CDR3: CASATQLQETQYF

D: -
V: TRBV5-1
CDR3: CASSFLAYETQYF